The clone carrying this T cell receptor (beta chain) occurred a few times. Its specificity is not known. Combining a sample-barcoded 5' primer with a J-beta primer mix, a second PCR ran for roughly 7 to 11 cycles. Using its own MiXCR run on the 5' RACE reads, TCRdb lists one record per CDR3 protein. The sample holds some 900,000 distinct CDR3 sequences, roughly 50% seen once. CDR1 and CDR2 from the germline V gene are LGHNT and FRNRAP. V was shortened by 6 bases and J by 3 bases, with 12 bases between the two germline ends. This CDR3 has 14 residues. The source of the sample is a study of blood T cells in healthy people across ages. Study-wide findings and caveats: Roughly linearly, TCR beta diversity per million T cells fell as age increased.

With each sample, at least 5 micrograms of total RNA were extracted. This chain links TRBV12-5 with TRBJ2-1, with D tentatively TRBD2 (5 bases). Sequenced: blood. The clonotype was recovered from a man aged 25 to 45 in good health. This CDR3 reads CASGLPGDYNEQFF. CDR3 in DNA: TGTGCTAGTGGACTTCCCGGGGACTACAATGAGCAGTTCTTC. The complete variable domain, with remaining parts taken from reference TRBV12-5 and TRBJ2-1, reads DARVTQTPRHKVTEMGQEVTMRCQPILGHNTVFWYRQTMMQGLELLAYFRNRAPLDDSGMPKDRFSAEMPDATLATLKIQPSEPRDSAVYFCASGLPGDYNEQFFGPGTRLTVL.